Sequencing of this TCR beta chain was carried out in a study of Tregs in tolerant kidney transplant recipients (dated by TCRdb to between 2019 and 2020). For context, the study as a whole: Additional Treg samples were obtained from a 3-day mixed lymphocyte reaction with belatacept, in some cases followed by an approximately 5-day donor restimulation, before recipient CD4+CD25+CD127- cells were sorted. Antibodies distinguished recipient from donor cells when sorting primary belatacept mixed lymphocyte reaction cultures. Before combined kidney and bone marrow transplantation, this study identified donor-specific regulatory T cells using TCRbeta sequencing and then followed those same cells after transplant. TCRbeta repertoire sequencing was used in a few healthy controls to compare several ways of expanding Tregs specific for an allogeneic donor. On the study overall, not on this receptor specifically: Because only a small number of patients were included, the study had limitations, and the results will need to be validated in larger populations as well as under other immunosuppression protocols. The most biologically relevant and donor-specific TCRbeta repertoire appeared to be identified by expanding Tregs with activated donor B cells. Although technical replication error seemed to be minimal, the question of biological reproducibility was not addressed directly.

Relative to its sample, this clone is large (0.1 to 1%). There is no known antigen for this receptor. No much larger clonotype is one base removed from it; base qualities were not supplied. Genomic DNA was extracted from sorted cells with the QIAGEN DNeasy Blood and Tissue Kit for TCRbeta CDR3 sequencing. High-throughput TCRbeta CDR3 sequencing, which included PCR amplification with bias correction and internal controls, was done commercially through immunoSEQ. Per the authors' processing: Unique productive TCRbeta sequences were defined by CDR3 nucleotide sequence when primers matched and otherwise by CDR3 amino acid sequence together with Vbeta and Jbeta genes. Donor-reactive sequences were defined as at least 5-fold expanded in CFSE-low cells versus unstimulated cells, with frequency of at least 0.01% in CFSE-low cells. Jensen-Shannon divergence calculated on the top 100 TCRbeta sequences ranked by frequency was used to measure repertoire divergence. For samples with multiple sequencing runs, sorting error was corrected separately for each run before the runs were pooled. TCRdb's version of the immuneACCESS table is confined to in-frame rearrangements and falls short of the full clone set. An unresolved V gene accounts for under half of the shortfall where checked; the remainder is of unknown origin. Clone size and the V and J calls come from that table; the DNA yielded D and trimming. Counted in this sample were approximately 1,700 clones; 40% to 50% of them appeared once. The ten largest clonotypes hold more than 20% of the sample.

Healthy control blood came either as purchased buffy coats or from healthy volunteers. Healthy control blood was processed by Ficoll density gradient to PBMCs and cryopreserved; patient PBMCs were collected before and after transplant. Specimen: Tregs from blood cultured with allogeneic cells. This TCR came from a human donor in good health.

CDR3 sequence: CASSQGTSGRARETQYF. The DNA sequence is given as TGTGCCAGCAGCCAGGGGACTAGCGGGAGGGCCAGGGAGACCCAGTACTTC. The chain joins TRBV4-2 to TRBJ2-5, and 16 junctional nucleotides match TRBD2. In the germline V gene, CDR1 corresponds to LGHNA and CDR2 to YNFKEQ. V ends up 3 bases short and J 5 bases short, with an unmatched junction base count of 6. The CDR3, from cysteine to phenylalanine, totals 17 residues. Only the CDR3 DNA stays, 51 bases, in frame from base 1.